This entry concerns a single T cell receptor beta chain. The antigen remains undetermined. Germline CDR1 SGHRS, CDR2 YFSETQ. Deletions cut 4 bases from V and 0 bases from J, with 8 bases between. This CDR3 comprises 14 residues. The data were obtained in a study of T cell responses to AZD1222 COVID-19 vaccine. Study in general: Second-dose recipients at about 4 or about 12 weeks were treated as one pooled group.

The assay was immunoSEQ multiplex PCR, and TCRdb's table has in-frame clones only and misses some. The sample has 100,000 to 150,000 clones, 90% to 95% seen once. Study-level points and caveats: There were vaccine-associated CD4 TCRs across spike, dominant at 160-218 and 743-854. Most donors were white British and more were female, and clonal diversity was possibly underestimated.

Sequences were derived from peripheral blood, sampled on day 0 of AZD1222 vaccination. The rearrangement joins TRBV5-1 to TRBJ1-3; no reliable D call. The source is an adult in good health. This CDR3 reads CASSRQSSGNTIYF. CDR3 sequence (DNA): TGCGCCAGCAGCAGGCAGAGCTCTGGAAACACCATATATTTT.